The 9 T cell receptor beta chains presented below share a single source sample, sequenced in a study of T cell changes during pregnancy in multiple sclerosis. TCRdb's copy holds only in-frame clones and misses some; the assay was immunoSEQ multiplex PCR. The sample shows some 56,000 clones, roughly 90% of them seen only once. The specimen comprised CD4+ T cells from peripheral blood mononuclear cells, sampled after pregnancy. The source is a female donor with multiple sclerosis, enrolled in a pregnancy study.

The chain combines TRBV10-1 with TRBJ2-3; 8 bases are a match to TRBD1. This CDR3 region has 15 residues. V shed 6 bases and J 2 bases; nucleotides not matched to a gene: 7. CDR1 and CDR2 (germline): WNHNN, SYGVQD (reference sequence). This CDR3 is CASRPGQETTDTQYF. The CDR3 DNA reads TGCGCCAGCAGACCGGGACAGGAGACCACAGATACGCAGTATTTT.

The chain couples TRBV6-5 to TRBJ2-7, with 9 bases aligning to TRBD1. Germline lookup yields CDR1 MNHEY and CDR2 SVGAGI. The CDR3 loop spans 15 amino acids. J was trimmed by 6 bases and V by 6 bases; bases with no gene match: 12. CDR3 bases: TGTGCCAGCAGCCCCGAGGGGACAGGGAGGTCCGAGCAGTACTTC. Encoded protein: CASSPEGTGRSEQYF.

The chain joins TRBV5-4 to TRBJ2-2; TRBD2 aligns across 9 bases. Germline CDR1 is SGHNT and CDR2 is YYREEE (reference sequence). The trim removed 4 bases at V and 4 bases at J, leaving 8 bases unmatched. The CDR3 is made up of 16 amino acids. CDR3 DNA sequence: TGTGCCAGCAGCGTCGGGCTAGCGGGGTTCACCGGGGAGCTGTTTTTT. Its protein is CASSVGLAGFTGELFF.

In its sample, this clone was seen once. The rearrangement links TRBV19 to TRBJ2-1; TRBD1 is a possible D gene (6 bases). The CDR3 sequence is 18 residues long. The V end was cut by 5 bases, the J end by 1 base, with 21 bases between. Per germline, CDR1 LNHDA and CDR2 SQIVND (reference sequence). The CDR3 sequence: CASSSRILTGKSYNEQFF. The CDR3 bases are TGTGCCAGTAGTTCCAGGATTCTCACAGGGAAGTCCTACAATGAGCAGTTCTTC.

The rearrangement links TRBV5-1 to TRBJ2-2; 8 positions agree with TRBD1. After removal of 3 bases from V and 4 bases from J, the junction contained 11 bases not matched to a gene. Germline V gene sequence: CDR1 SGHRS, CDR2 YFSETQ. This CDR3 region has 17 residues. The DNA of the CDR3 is TGCGCCAGCAGCTCAAACCCTGGACAGGGAAGCACCGGGGAGCTGTTTTTT. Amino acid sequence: CASSSNPGQGSTGELFF.

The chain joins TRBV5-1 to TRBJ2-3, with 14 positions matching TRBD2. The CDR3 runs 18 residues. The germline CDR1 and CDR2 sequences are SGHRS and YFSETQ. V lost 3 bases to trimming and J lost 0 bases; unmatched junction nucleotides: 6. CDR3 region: CASSSRLAGGYSTDTQYF. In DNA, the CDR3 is TGCGCCAGCAGCTCTAGACTAGCGGGGGGGTATAGCACAGATACGCAGTATTTT.

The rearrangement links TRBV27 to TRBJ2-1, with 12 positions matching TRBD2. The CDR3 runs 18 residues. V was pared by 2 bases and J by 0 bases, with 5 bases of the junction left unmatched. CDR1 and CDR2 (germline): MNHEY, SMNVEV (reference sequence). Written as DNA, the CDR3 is TGTGCCAGCAGTTTAGGGTCTAGCGGGGGGGCCTCCTACAATGAGCAGTTCTTC. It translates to CASSLGSSGGASYNEQFF.

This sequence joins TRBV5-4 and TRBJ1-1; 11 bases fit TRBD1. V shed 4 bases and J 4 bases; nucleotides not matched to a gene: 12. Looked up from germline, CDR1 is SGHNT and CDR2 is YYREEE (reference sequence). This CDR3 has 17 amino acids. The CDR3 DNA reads TGTGCCAGCAGCGGTAGATGGAGAGGACAGGGGGCCACTGAAGCTTTCTTT. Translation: CASSGRWRGQGATEAFF.

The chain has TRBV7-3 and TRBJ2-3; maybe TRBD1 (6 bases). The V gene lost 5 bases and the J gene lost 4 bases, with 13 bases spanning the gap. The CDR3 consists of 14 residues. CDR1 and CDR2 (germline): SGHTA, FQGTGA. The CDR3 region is CASSPTTGSDTQYF. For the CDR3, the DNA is TGTGCCAGCAGCCCGACCACAGGGTCAGATACGCAGTATTTT.